This T cell receptor (beta chain) stems from a study of blood T cell repertoires in COVID-19. Whole-study context: Collection of acute and convalescent COVID-19 samples took place in the United States, Italy and Spain. PBMCs, B-cell-depleted T cells, or T cells provided the cDNA or gDNA that made up the material.

Germline loops: CDR1 LGHDT, CDR2 YNNKEL (reference sequence). Between the trimmed V and J ends, which lost 6 bases and 1 base, there was a span of 9 bases. The CDR3 totals 13 residues. As processed by the authors: Nucleated cell counts were estimated from reference gene primer amplification. TCRdb's table, derived via immunoSEQ multiplex PCR, lists solely in-frame clones and lacks some. The V and J calls and the clone size are those of that table, but D and trimming were determined from the DNA. The sample lists 250,000 to 350,000 clones, around 90% occurring once. V usage is TRBV3-1 (or the pseudogene TRBV3-2) and J usage is TRBJ2-5; tentatively, D is TRBD1 (6 bases). Sequenced sample: peripheral blood. This TCR was sampled from a young man with active or convalescent COVID-19. CDR3 in amino acids: CASRQGSQETQYF. DNA of the CDR3: TGTGCCAGCAGACAGGGTTCCCAAGAGACCCAGTACTTC.